This is a list of T cell receptor beta chains from one sample in a study of blood T cell repertoires in COVID-19. TCRdb keeps only in-frame clones here, not all; method: immunoSEQ multiplex PCR. Of about 190,000 clones listed, roughly nine tenths are singletons. Sequencing was carried out using PBMCs or T cells enriched from blood (not recorded which). These receptors were obtained from a woman aged 40 to 50 in a cohort exposed to, infected with or recovered from COVID-19 (not recorded which). Each CDR3 is given with its conserved first and last residue. D genes are given only for firm matches. Clone size is shown for a subset of rows, as once, few, many or a class of expanded clone.

clone_size j_call v_call d_call cdr3_aa cdr3_nt
- TRBJ2-7 TRBV11-2 TRBD2 CASSLAGGGYEQYF TGTGCCAGCAGCTTAGCCGGGGGGGGCTACGAGCAGTACTTC
- TRBJ1-1 TRBV9 - CASSVEGRSTEAFF TGTGCCAGCAGCGTAGAGGGGCGGAGCACTGAAGCTTTCTTT
once TRBJ2-1 TRBV27 - CASNWGRESSYNEQFF TGTGCCAGCAACTGGGGAAGGGAGAGCTCCTACAATGAGCAGTTCTTC
- TRBJ1-6 TRBV28 - CASSYRSYNSPLHF TGTGCCAGCAGTTACAGGAGCTATAATTCACCCCTCCACTTT
- TRBJ2-5 TRBV5-1 - CASSFQGGDQETQYF TGCGCCAGCAGCTTCCAGGGGGGTGACCAAGAGACCCAGTACTTC
- TRBJ2-3 TRBV5-1 TRBD2 CASSPQRGGTDTQYF TGCGCCAGCAGCCCTCAGCGGGGGGGCACAGATACGCAGTATTTT
- TRBJ1-1 TRBV10-3 TRBD1 CAISQGQVRTEAFF TGTGCCATCAGTCAGGGACAGGTACGGACTGAAGCTTTCTTT
- TRBJ2-7 TRBV7-2 TRBD2 CASSPGGAGGYEQYF TGTGCCAGCAGCCCCGGGGGTGCCGGGGGGTACGAGCAGTACTTC
- TRBJ2-7 TRBV11-2 - CASSYRLDEQYF TGTGCCAGCAGCTACAGGTTGGACGAGCAGTACTTC
- TRBJ2-7 TRBV2 - CASTSGTYEQYF TGTGCCAGCACGTCAGGGACCTACGAGCAGTACTTC
- TRBJ2-7 TRBV6-5 - CASRKLGAKYEQYF TGTGCCAGCAGAAAACTAGGAGCGAAATACGAGCAGTACTTC
- TRBJ1-2 TRBV6-1 - CASSEVSADYGYTF TGTGCCAGCAGTGAAGTTTCGGCGGACTATGGCTACACCTTC
- TRBJ2-1 TRBV4-3 - CASSQASDNEQFF TGCGCCAGCAGCCAAGCCTCAGACAATGAGCAGTTCTTC
- TRBJ1-2 TRBV19 - CASSIALGNSYGYTF TGTGCCAGTAGTATAGCGTTGGGCAACTCCTATGGCTACACCTTC
once TRBJ2-1 TRBV7-8 - CASSLSSVGEQFF TGTGCCAGCAGCTTAAGCAGCGTCGGTGAGCAGTTCTTC
- TRBJ1-2 TRBV19 TRBD1 CASSPLGTGWDGYTF TGTGCCAGTAGTCCGCTCGGGACAGGGTGGGATGGCTACACCTTC
- TRBJ2-2 TRBV7-2 - CASSTAATSLPGELFF TGTGCCAGCAGTACGGCGGCCACTAGCTTACCCGGGGAGCTGTTTTTT
- TRBJ1-2 TRBV19 - CASRGSHYGYTF TGTGCCAGTAGGGGCAGCCACTATGGCTACACCTTC
- TRBJ2-1 TRBV6-5 - CASSLSNEQFF TGTGCCAGCAGCCTTAGCAATGAGCAGTTCTTC
- TRBJ2-5 TRBV13 - CASSLRQDVSETQYF TGTGCCAGCAGCTTACGTCAGGATGTATCAGAGACCCAGTACTTC
- TRBJ1-2 TRBV9 TRBD1 CASSVVSGTGGNGYTF TGTGCCAGCAGCGTAGTGTCCGGGACAGGGGGGAATGGCTACACCTTC
- TRBJ1-3 TRBV3-1/TRBV3-2 - CASSQAIYGIYF TGTGCCAGCAGCCAAGCGATTTACGGCATATATTTT
- TRBJ2-2 TRBV6-5 - CASSWTSTNTGELFF TGTGCCAGCAGTTGGACTTCTACGAACACCGGGGAGCTGTTTTTT
- TRBJ2-3 TRBV4-1 TRBD1 CASSPGQARTSTDTQYF TGCGCCAGCAGCCCGGGACAGGCGAGGACTAGCACAGATACGCAGTATTTT
- TRBJ2-1 TRBV6-6 TRBD2 CASSPGTSGNEQFF TGTGCCAGCAGTCCCGGGACTAGTGGTAATGAGCAGTTCTTC
few TRBJ1-5 TRBV19 - CASSLDAGNNQPQHF TGTGCCAGTAGCCTAGACGCGGGGAACAATCAGCCCCAGCATTTT
- TRBJ1-2 TRBV14 - CASSQGYGDGYTF TGTGCCAGCAGCCAAGGATACGGGGATGGCTACACCTTC
- TRBJ2-1 TRBV7-2 TRBD2 CASSPRGGSSYNEQFF TGTGCCAGCAGCCCCCGGGGGGGGAGCTCCTACAATGAGCAGTTCTTC
- TRBJ2-5 TRBV7-2 - CASSEAGQETQYF TGTGCCAGCAGCGAGGCGGGTCAAGAGACCCAGTACTTC
- TRBJ2-3 TRBV5-1 - CASSFTGSTDTQYF TGCGCCAGCAGCTTTACGGGGAGCACAGATACGCAGTATTTT
- TRBJ2-5 TRBV6-2/TRBV6-3 - CASSPRVEEVRETQYF TGTGCCAGCAGTCCCCGGGTGGAGGAAGTTCGAGAGACCCAGTACTTC
- TRBJ2-2 TRBV7-7 TRBD2 CASSRTSGNTGELFF TGTGCCAGCAGCAGGACTAGCGGGAACACCGGGGAGCTGTTTTTT